This section outlines one T cell receptor beta chain sequence together with its context. The junction shows a germline mismatch at one end, possibly a read error. The sample comes from a study of cytomegalovirus exposure and HLA in healthy donors. This CDR3 is 13 amino acids long. Per the germline V gene, CDR1 is SQVTM and CDR2 is ANQGSEA. PCR amplification relied on 60 Vbeta primers (plus 13 Jbeta primers). TCRdb's copy holds only in-frame clones and misses some; the assay was immunoSEQ multiplex PCR. The sample yields about 160,000 clones, 70% to 85% seen once. The chain combines TRBV29-1 with TRBJ2-6; D perhaps matches TRBD1 (5 bases). The sequenced material came from PBMCs. The sequence was collected from a man aged 35 to 55 in good health and CMV-seronegative. CDR3 protein: CSATLSGANGLTF. CDR3 DNA sequence: TGCAGCGCGACCCTTTCTGGGGCCAACGGCCTGACTTTC.